This T cell receptor beta chain was recorded in a study of cytomegalovirus exposure and HLA in healthy donors. Primers included in the PCR were 60 Vbeta and 13 Jbeta primers. Assay: immunoSEQ multiplex PCR; the TCRdb copy retains only in-frame clones and omits some. Of over 150,000 clones in the sample, over 70% are singletons; the top ten hold about 4.8%. The CDR3 contains 13 residues. The V end lost 9 bases, the J end lost 0 bases, and 10 bases lay between the germline ends. CDR1 LNHDA and CDR2 SQIVND come from the germline V gene (reference sequence). This clonotype was sampled from a man aged 30-40 years in good health and CMV-seronegative. The sequenced sample consisted of PBMCs. This chain uses TRBV19 with TRBJ2-3; no clear D gene. This chain's CDR3 is CASLSVSTDTQYF. Here the CDR3 DNA reads TGTGCCAGCCTTAGTGTTAGCACAGATACGCAGTATTTT.